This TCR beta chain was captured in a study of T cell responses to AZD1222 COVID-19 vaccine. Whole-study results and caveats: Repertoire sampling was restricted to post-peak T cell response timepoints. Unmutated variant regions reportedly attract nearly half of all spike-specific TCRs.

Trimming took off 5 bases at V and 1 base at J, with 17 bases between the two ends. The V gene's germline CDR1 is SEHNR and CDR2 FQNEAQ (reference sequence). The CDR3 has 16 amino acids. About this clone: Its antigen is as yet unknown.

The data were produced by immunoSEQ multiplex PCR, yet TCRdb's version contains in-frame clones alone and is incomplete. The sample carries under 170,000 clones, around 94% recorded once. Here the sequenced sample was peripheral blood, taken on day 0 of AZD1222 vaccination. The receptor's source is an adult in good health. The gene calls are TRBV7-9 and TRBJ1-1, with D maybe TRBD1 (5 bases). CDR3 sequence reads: CASSPGGTVANTEAFF. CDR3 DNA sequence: TGTGCCAGCAGCCCCGGAGGGACGGTAGCGAACACTGAAGCTTTCTTT. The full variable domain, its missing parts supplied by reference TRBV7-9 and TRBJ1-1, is DTGVSQNPRHKITKRGQNVTFRCDPISEHNRLYWYRQTLGQGPEFLTYFQNEAQLEKSRLLSDRFSAERPKGSFSTLEIQRTEQGDSAMYLCASSPGGTVANTEAFFGQGTRLTVV.